Reported below is one TCR beta chain. The antigen is undetermined. This sample is part of a study of OX40 agonist ivuxolimab in advanced cancers. Study summary: Ivuxolimab, an agonistic anti-OX40 (CD134) antibody, was given to patients. Dosing consisted of intravenous ivuxolimab at 0.01 to 10 mg/kg every 2 weeks.

Whole-study results and caveats: Some of the nonresponding patients also showed low levels of normalized T-cell clonal expansion.

The protocol was immunoSEQ multiplex PCR, while the TCRdb copy is restricted to in-frame clones and leaves out a portion. The sample contains approximately 30,000 clones, over 75% of which appear only once. The TCR originated in an adult with an advanced solid tumor such as melanoma, head and neck, liver or kidney cancer. Here the sequenced sample was CD4+ or CD8+ T cells sorted from blood, taken in a trial of the OX40 agonist ivuxolimab.

CDR3 in amino acids: CASSAGTGRYEQYF. DNA for the CDR3: TGTGCCAGCAGCGCCGGGACAGGGAGATACGAGCAGTACTTC. V and J are TRBV27 and TRBJ2-7, with TRBD1 matching over 9 bases. The V gene's germline CDR1 is MNHEY and CDR2 SMNVEV (reference sequence). J gave up 4 bases and V 6 bases, and 7 bases lay outside the gene matches. The CDR3 runs to 14 residues.